Following are 20 T cell receptor beta chains from one sample sequenced in a study of shared clonotypes between healthy human individuals. Profiled with immunoSEQ multiplex PCR; TCRdb holds only in-frame clones, not every one. The sample holds some 2.1 million clones, roughly 95% seen once. The sequenced material came from naive CD4+ T cells sorted from blood. Indicated subset: CD45RA+ positively selected. Receptor source: a man aged 18 to 35 in good health.

J is TRBJ2-7 and V is TRBV7-5; the table's D call, TRBD1, has no DNA check behind it. TRBV7-5 corresponds to a pseudogene. The CDR3 has 16 amino acids. The CDR3 region is CARSVPGHKIYYEQYF. The CDR3 DNA follows: TGTGCCAGAAGCGTACCGGGACACAAAATCTACTACGAGCAGTACTTC.

The rearrangement uses TRBV19 and TRBJ2-7, with D hard to call. The CDR3 length is 14 residues. V lost 1 base to trimming and J lost 2 bases, with 9 bases between them. Germline V lookup: CDR1 LNHDA, CDR2 SQIVND (reference sequence). The CDR3 protein is CASSIVGETYEQYF. The CDR3 DNA is TGTGCCAGTAGTATAGTTGGCGAAACCTACGAGCAGTACTTC.

V and J are TRBV6-1 and TRBJ1-1; a possible D gene is TRBD1 (5 bases). V was trimmed by 4 bases and J by 0 bases, leaving 9 bases between them. CDR3 length: 14 residues. Germline CDR1 is MNHNS and CDR2 is SASEGT. The CDR3 loop reads CASSATGMNTEAFF. The CDR3 bases are TGTGCCAGCAGTGCAACAGGTATGAACACTGAAGCTTTCTTT.

This clone is a singleton in its sample. The J gene is TRBJ1-1, the V gene TRBV6-5, with a weak D call TRBD1 (6 bases). Germline CDR1 MNHEY, CDR2 SVGAGI. The CDR3 is 15 residues long. Deletions cut 0 bases from V and 5 bases from J, with 13 bases between. In DNA, the CDR3 is TGTGCCAGCAGTTACTCGATACAGGGAGGAACTGAAGCTTTCTTT. Its translation: CASSYSIQGGTEAFF.

The chain links TRBV5-1 to TRBJ1-4; a possible D gene is TRBD1 (6 bases). Germline-derived CDR1 and CDR2 are SGHRS and YFSETQ. Trimming cost V 7 bases and J 4 bases, with 11 bases left between them. This CDR3 has 13 amino acids. The CDR3 region has the DNA TGCGCCAGCCAAGGGGGTAGTAATGAAAAACTGTTTTTT. This codes for CASQGGSNEKLFF.

V usage is TRBV9 and J usage is TRBJ2-5, with D unresolved. TRBJ2-7 matches the DNA end more closely, so the J call is doubtful. Germline CDR1 reads SGDLS; CDR2 reads YYNGEE. The CDR3 sequence is 14 residues long. The CDR3 spells CASSVLPGSYEQYF. The DNA of the CDR3 is TGTGCCAGCAGCGTACTTCCAGGCTCCTACGAGCAGTACTTC.

The chain uses TRBV9 and TRBJ1-2, with a weak D call TRBD1 (5 bases). With 1 base removed from V and 0 bases from J, the gap between germline ends came to 16 bases. This CDR3 has 17 amino acids. Germline loops: CDR1 SGDLS, CDR2 YYNGEE. The CDR3 sequence: CASSVFVGGTSNYGYTF. DNA for the CDR3: TGTGCCAGCAGCGTATTCGTTGGTGGGACCTCTAACTATGGCTACACCTTC.

The chain combines TRBV11-3 with TRBJ2-7; D is perhaps TRBD1 (6 bases). Trimming cost V 1 base and J 9 bases, with 13 bases left between them. The CDR3 sequence is 13 residues long. Germline lookup yields CDR1 SGHNT and CDR2 YENEEA. DNA for the CDR3: TGTGCCAGCAGCTTAGGTCCAGGGGACGGGCAGTACTTC. Encoded protein: CASSLGPGDGQYF.

The J gene is TRBJ1-2, the V gene TRBV6-5; 10 bases line up with TRBD1. Germline loops: CDR1 MNHEY, CDR2 SVGAGI. There are 14 residues in the CDR3. Trimming at V came to 2 bases and at J to 7 bases, leaving 4 bases not matched to a gene. In DNA form, the CDR3 reads TGTGCCAGCAGTTACGGGGACAGGGGAGCTGGCTACACCTTC. Amino acids: CASSYGDRGAGYTF.

The CDR3 DNA sequence: TGTGCCAGCCTACCGACAGGGTCCGAAAACATTCAGTACTTC. It specifies CASLPTGSENIQYF. The chain is built from TRBV19 and TRBJ2-4; 7 nucleotides match TRBD1. Germline V gene data show CDR1 as LNHDA and CDR2 as SQIVND (reference sequence). V dropped 9 bases and J dropped 5; count of bases not matched to a gene: 10. The CDR3 has 14 residues.

The J gene is TRBJ2-1, the V gene TRBV10-3, with a possible D match to TRBD1 (5 bases). V was shortened by 6 bases and J by 5 bases, with 17 bases between the two germline ends. The CDR3 spans 15 residues. Germline CDR1 reads ENHRY; CDR2 reads SYGVKD. The CDR3 sequence: CAISGQRAVHNEQFF. The CDR3 region has the DNA TGTGCCATCAGCGGACAAAGGGCGGTCCACAATGAGCAGTTCTTC.

V gene TRBV29-1 combines with J gene TRBJ2-5, with 9 nucleotides matching TRBD2. CDR3 length equals 12 residues. The V gene end was trimmed by 3 bases and the J gene end by 9 bases; junction bases not matched to a gene: 5. Germline values: CDR1 SQVTM, CDR2 ANQGSEA. The CDR3: CSVELIAGAQYF. CDR3 nucleotide sequence: TGCAGCGTTGAGTTAATAGCGGGGGCCCAGTACTTC.

This chain connects TRBV7-9 to TRBJ2-4, with TRBD2 as a possible D gene (6 bases). V was shortened by 1 base and J by 0 bases, with 16 bases between the two germline ends. The CDR3 spans 18 residues. Germline V gene sequence: CDR1 SEHNR, CDR2 FQNEAQ (reference sequence). DNA for the CDR3: TGTGCCAGCAGCTTAGAACTAGGAGGGGTCGGAGCCAAAAACATTCAGTACTTC. Its protein product is CASSLELGGVGAKNIQYF.

V usage is TRBV19 and J usage is TRBJ2-7; TRBD2 agrees at 13 bases. J gave up 3 bases and V 9 bases, and 5 bases lay outside the gene matches. Germline assignment: CDR1 LNHDA and CDR2 SQIVND (reference sequence). The CDR3 contains 14 residues. CDR3 bases: TGTGCCAGAACTAGGACTAGCGGGGGCTACGAGCAGTACTTC. This sequence encodes CARTRTSGGYEQYF.

The V and J genes are TRBV18 and TRBJ1-6, with D possibly being TRBD1 (6 bases). The CDR3 contains 15 residues. Trimming stripped 2 bases from V and 8 bases from J, with 13 bases between. Germline values: CDR1 KGHSH, CDR2 LQKENI. The CDR3 DNA is TGTGCCAGCTCACCATATGGACAGATTGATTCACCCCTCCACTTT. Amino acid sequence: CASSPYGQIDSPLHF.

The chain employs TRBV10-3 and TRBJ2-2, with D hard to call. This CDR3 contains 13 residues. V gave up 6 bases and J gave up 2 bases, with 7 bases separating them. CDR1 and CDR2 (germline): ENHRY, SYGVKD. The CDR3 region has the DNA TGTGCCATCAGGGCGGAAAACACCGGGGAGCTGTTTTTT. Translating gives CAIRAENTGELFF.

Notes on this clone: Other DNA sequences from this sample encode an identical CDR3 as well. This chain links TRBV27 with TRBJ1-2; D perhaps matches TRBD1 (5 bases). The CDR3 consists of 12 residues. CDR1 is MNHEY, CDR2 SMNVEV, per germline (reference sequence). V was cut by 5 bases and J by 8 bases, with 12 bases left in between. CDR3 in DNA: TGTGCCAGCAGTCTAAGGGGCGGGGGCTACACCTTC. Translated, it gives CASSLRGGGYTF.

The chain has TRBV11-2 and TRBJ2-1; D not resolved. Trimming left V 4 bases short and J 7 bases short, with 17 bases between. The CDR3 length is 15 residues. CDR1 and CDR2 from the germline V gene are SGHAT and FQNNGV. The CDR3 coding sequence is TGTGCCAGCAGCTCTGGCCGGGTCTGGATGAATGAGCAGTTCTTC. This codes for CASSSGRVWMNEQFF.

This clone was observed once. This chain uses TRBV6-6 with TRBJ2-1; 13 positions agree with TRBD2. The ends lost 6 bases at V and 9 bases at J; junction bases unmatched: 8. Germline CDR1 and CDR2: MNHNY and SVGAGI (reference sequence). The CDR3 sequence is 15 residues long. The CDR3 loop reads CASRPLAGGPGEQFF. The CDR3 nucleotides are TGTGCCAGCAGGCCACTAGCGGGGGGGCCGGGTGAGCAGTTCTTC.

The rearrangement joins TRBV7-9 to TRBJ1-1, with 7 positions matching TRBD1. Germline-derived CDR1 and CDR2 are SEHNR and FQNEAQ (reference sequence). J gave up 2 bases and V 5 bases, and 8 bases lay outside the gene matches. CDR3 length equals 15 residues. The CDR3, as DNA: TGTGCCAGCAGCGGCAGGGGGACGGCCAACACTGAAGCTTTCTTT. This sequence encodes CASSGRGTANTEAFF.